The present TCR beta chain was sequenced within a study of T cell clonotyping in hematopoietic cell transplantation. The CDR3 runs 17 residues. CDR1 and CDR2 (germline): SGHTA, FQGNSA. V trimming: 4 bases; J trimming: 1 base; junction bases outside the gene matches: 7. Blood collection times were about day -28 and days 30, 100, 180 posttransplant. Worth noting for this clone: Its antigen is currently unknown.

Overall study results and limits: At the given depth, recipient repertoires were over 95% de novo clonotypes. After transplant, recipient diversity fell while pathologically expanded clonotypes grew through day 180.

Measured with immunoSEQ multiplex PCR; TCRdb has only the in-frame clones, and not every one. In the table there are 6,000 to 9,000 clones, around 89% of which are singletons. Sequenced material: PBMCs, taken 100 days after allogeneic stem cell transplant. This TCR was sampled from a male patient between 18 and 35 years old who had an allogeneic stem cell transplant from a related donor, so the T cells may come from the graft donor. Some clones in this sample may be carry-over from other donors' samples. The gene calls are TRBV7-2 and TRBJ2-3, with 11 bases identical to TRBD2. CDR3 protein: CASSSILAGDGTDTQYF. DNA of the CDR3: TGTGCCAGCAGCTCGATACTAGCGGGAGACGGCACAGATACGCAGTATTTT.